This T cell receptor (beta chain) was found in a study of cytomegalovirus exposure and HLA in healthy donors. General study findings and limits: The study flagged about 150 TCR beta chains as cytomegalovirus-associated. High sensitivity and specificity were reportedly achieved when the classifier diagnosed cytomegalovirus status.

On this clone itself: What it binds is unknown.

Sequencing was performed with immunoSEQ multiplex PCR; in TCRdb, only in-frame clones are kept and a portion is missing. The data show over 55,000 clones, with more than 80% seen just once and roughly 3% held by the top ten. CDR3 size: 13 residues. With 0 bases removed from V and 4 bases from J, the gap between germline ends came to 5 bases. Germline values: CDR1 SGDLS, CDR2 YYNGEE. The clonotype originates from a man aged 18 to 29 in good health and CMV-seronegative. The chain is built from TRBV9 and TRBJ1-5; no clear D gene. The specimen was PBMCs. This CDR3 reads CASSVGENQPQHF. CDR3 sequence (DNA): TGTGCCAGCAGCGTAGGAGAGAATCAGCCCCAGCATTTT.